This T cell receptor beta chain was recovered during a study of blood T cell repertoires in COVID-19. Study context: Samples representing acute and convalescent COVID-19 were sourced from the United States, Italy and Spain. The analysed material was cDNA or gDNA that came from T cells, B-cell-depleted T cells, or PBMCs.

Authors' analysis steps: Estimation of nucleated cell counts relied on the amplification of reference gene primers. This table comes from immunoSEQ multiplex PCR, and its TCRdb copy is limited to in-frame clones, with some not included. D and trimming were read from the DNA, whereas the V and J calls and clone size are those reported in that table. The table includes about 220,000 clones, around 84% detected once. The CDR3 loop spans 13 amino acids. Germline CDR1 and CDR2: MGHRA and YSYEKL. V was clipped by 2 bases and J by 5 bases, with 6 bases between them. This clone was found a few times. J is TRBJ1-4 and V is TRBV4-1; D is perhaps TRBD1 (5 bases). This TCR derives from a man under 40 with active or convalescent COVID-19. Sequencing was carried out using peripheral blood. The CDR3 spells CASSQSGNEKLFF. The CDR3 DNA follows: TGCGCCAGCAGCCAATCAGGGAATGAAAAACTGTTTTTT.